These T cell receptor beta chains were read from a single sample in a study of blood T cell repertoires in COVID-19. Clones were read by immunoSEQ multiplex PCR, and TCRdb kept only the in-frame ones, dropping some. This table has about 130,000 clones, approximately 88% appearing once. The specimen sequenced was peripheral blood. These receptors all stem from a man in his forties or fifties with acute or convalescent COVID-19. Each CDR3 is given with its conserved first and last residue. The order of the fields is CDR3 DNA, CDR3 protein, D gene, J gene, clone size, V gene. D genes are given only for firm matches. Clone size is stated in some rows and not others, as once, few, many or a class when expanded.

cdr3_nt: TGTGCCACCAGTGATTCACGGTCTAGGGAGCAGTTCTTC
cdr3_aa: CATSDSRSREQFF
d_call: NA
j_call: TRBJ2-1
clone_size: NA
v_call: TRBV24-1

cdr3_nt: TGCAGCGTCCGGGGACTAGCGGGAATCAATGAGCAGTTCTTC
cdr3_aa: CSVRGLAGINEQFF
d_call: TRBD2
j_call: TRBJ2-1
clone_size: NA
v_call: TRBV29-1

cdr3_nt: TGTGCCATCAGAGCAACAGGGGCCGAGAACACTGAAGCTTTCTTT
cdr3_aa: CAIRATGAENTEAFF
d_call: TRBD1
j_call: TRBJ1-1
clone_size: NA
v_call: TRBV10-3

cdr3_nt: TGTGCCAGCAGTTACGGGCGGGACTCGTTCAATGAGCAGTTCTTC
cdr3_aa: CASSYGRDSFNEQFF
d_call: NA
j_call: TRBJ2-1
clone_size: NA
v_call: TRBV6-5

cdr3_nt: TGTGCCAGCAGCGGGAGAGTCGAGACCCAGTACTTC
cdr3_aa: CASSGRVETQYF
d_call: NA
j_call: TRBJ2-5
clone_size: NA
v_call: TRBV28

cdr3_nt: TGTGCGTTGGGGGGACAGGGGGATGAAAAACTGTTTTTT
cdr3_aa: CALGGQGDEKLFF
d_call: TRBD1
j_call: TRBJ1-4
clone_size: NA
v_call: TRBV30

cdr3_nt: TGTGCCAGCAGATACTACGGGACAGGGAACTATGGCTACACCTTC
cdr3_aa: CASRYYGTGNYGYTF
d_call: TRBD1
j_call: TRBJ1-2
clone_size: NA
v_call: TRBV6-5

cdr3_nt: TGTGCCAGCAGTGAATCATGGAGAGCTAATGAAAAACTGTTTTTT
cdr3_aa: CASSESWRANEKLFF
d_call: NA
j_call: TRBJ1-4
clone_size: once
v_call: TRBV6-1

cdr3_nt: TGCGCCAGCAGTGAGTCAGTGGTACAGTTCTACGAGCAGTACTTC
cdr3_aa: CASSESVVQFYEQYF
d_call: NA
j_call: TRBJ2-7
clone_size: NA
v_call: TRBV10-2

cdr3_nt: TGTGCCAGCAGCTTTCCCGGGAGCCCGGTCTACGAGCAGTACTTC
cdr3_aa: CASSFPGSPVYEQYF
d_call: NA
j_call: TRBJ2-7
clone_size: NA
v_call: TRBV7-2

cdr3_nt: TGTGCCAGCCGTTCGGGAGCCTACGAGCAGTACTTC
cdr3_aa: CASRSGAYEQYF
d_call: NA
j_call: TRBJ2-7
clone_size: NA
v_call: TRBV2

cdr3_nt: TGTGCCAGCAGACCCTCTGGGCTAGCGGGAGTGACAGATACGCAGTATTTT
cdr3_aa: CASRPSGLAGVTDTQYF
d_call: TRBD2
j_call: TRBJ2-3
clone_size: NA
v_call: TRBV28

cdr3_nt: TGTGCCAGCAGTCTCGACAGGCTCAATCAGCCCCAGCATTTT
cdr3_aa: CASSLDRLNQPQHF
d_call: NA
j_call: TRBJ1-5
clone_size: NA
v_call: TRBV6-5

cdr3_nt: TGTGCCAGCAGCTCGCGGACTAGTACAGATACGCAGTATTTT
cdr3_aa: CASSSRTSTDTQYF
d_call: TRBD2
j_call: TRBJ2-3
clone_size: few
v_call: TRBV9

cdr3_nt: TGTGCCAGCAGCTTAGGCAGGGTGGGCACTGAAGCTTTCTTT
cdr3_aa: CASSLGRVGTEAFF
d_call: NA
j_call: TRBJ1-1
clone_size: NA
v_call: TRBV7-2

cdr3_nt: TGTGCCAGTACCCTTAACAGGGGTGAAGCTTTCTTT
cdr3_aa: CASTLNRGEAFF
d_call: TRBD1
j_call: TRBJ1-1
clone_size: NA
v_call: TRBV19

cdr3_nt: TGTGCCAGCAGCCCGGCGGGACCCCAGGGGGGTTACAATTCACCCCTCCACTTT
cdr3_aa: CASSPAGPQGGYNSPLHF
d_call: TRBD1
j_call: TRBJ1-6
clone_size: few
v_call: TRBV5-5

cdr3_nt: TGTGCCAGCAGTTCCCGGGACAGCGATGGCTACACCTTC
cdr3_aa: CASSSRDSDGYTF
d_call: TRBD1
j_call: TRBJ1-2
clone_size: NA
v_call: TRBV28

cdr3_nt: TGTGCCAGCTTACCGGACAGGGGAACTGAAGCTTTCTTT
cdr3_aa: CASLPDRGTEAFF
d_call: TRBD1
j_call: TRBJ1-1
clone_size: NA
v_call: TRBV5-5

cdr3_nt: TGTGCCAGCAGCTTCCAGGGTAGCACTGAAGCTTTCTTT
cdr3_aa: CASSFQGSTEAFF
d_call: NA
j_call: TRBJ1-1
clone_size: NA
v_call: TRBV7-9

cdr3_nt: TGTGCCAGCAGTTTGGCAGGGATGAAAAACACTGAAGCTTTCTTT
cdr3_aa: CASSLAGMKNTEAFF
d_call: NA
j_call: TRBJ1-1
clone_size: NA
v_call: TRBV28

cdr3_nt: TGTGCCTGGAGTGTACTAACCTGGGGCGCCAACTATGGCTACACCTTC
cdr3_aa: CAWSVLTWGANYGYTF
d_call: NA
j_call: TRBJ1-2
clone_size: NA
v_call: TRBV30

cdr3_nt: TGTGCCAGCAGCTCCGAGGGGGAGATGGGTCAGCCCCAGCATTTT
cdr3_aa: CASSSEGEMGQPQHF
d_call: NA
j_call: TRBJ1-5
clone_size: NA
v_call: TRBV6-5

cdr3_nt: TGTGCCAGCAGCTTGTCGACAGAGCAGTACTTC
cdr3_aa: CASSLSTEQYF
d_call: NA
j_call: TRBJ2-7
clone_size: once
v_call: TRBV5-6

cdr3_nt: TGTGCCAGCAGCCCGACAGGGGTGGTAGGCGGCTACACCTTC
cdr3_aa: CASSPTGVVGGYTF
d_call: TRBD1
j_call: TRBJ1-2
clone_size: once
v_call: TRBV7-2

cdr3_nt: TGTGCCAGCAGCTTAGAAAGTCAGGGGTACAATGAGCAGTTCTTC
cdr3_aa: CASSLESQGYNEQFF
d_call: NA
j_call: TRBJ2-1
clone_size: NA
v_call: TRBV7-2

cdr3_nt: TGCGCCACCAACACGGGGGGCTCGAGGGGAGCTTTCTTT
cdr3_aa: CATNTGGSRGAFF
d_call: NA
j_call: TRBJ1-1
clone_size: NA
v_call: TRBV4-1

cdr3_nt: TGTGCCAGCAGTTTCTCCACAGTTCAGCCCCAGCATTTT
cdr3_aa: CASSFSTVQPQHF
d_call: NA
j_call: TRBJ1-5
clone_size: NA
v_call: TRBV6-2/TRBV6-3

cdr3_nt: TGTGCCACCGAGAAGGGGGGGGTGAACACTGAAGCTTTCTTT
cdr3_aa: CATEKGGVNTEAFF
d_call: NA
j_call: TRBJ1-1
clone_size: NA
v_call: TRBV10-3

cdr3_nt: TGCGCCAGCAGCGACCGGGACAGGAAGGTTCTGGGCTACACCTTC
cdr3_aa: CASSDRDRKVLGYTF
d_call: TRBD1
j_call: TRBJ1-2
clone_size: NA
v_call: TRBV5-1

cdr3_nt: TGTGCCAGTAGACGACAGGGACTCTACGAGCAGTACTTC
cdr3_aa: CASRRQGLYEQYF
d_call: NA
j_call: TRBJ2-7
clone_size: NA
v_call: TRBV28

cdr3_nt: TGTGCCAGCAGCTCCAGGGTGGACACAGATACGCAGTATTTT
cdr3_aa: CASSSRVDTDTQYF
d_call: NA
j_call: TRBJ2-3
clone_size: once
v_call: TRBV9

cdr3_nt: TGTGCCAGCAGCACACTGACAGGGGTTAATGAAAAACTGTTTTTT
cdr3_aa: CASSTLTGVNEKLFF
d_call: TRBD1
j_call: TRBJ1-4
clone_size: NA
v_call: TRBV27

cdr3_nt: TGTGCCAGCAGTGAAGCGGAACTGAGGTCACAGTACTTC
cdr3_aa: CASSEAELRSQYF
d_call: NA
j_call: TRBJ2-7
clone_size: few
v_call: TRBV2

cdr3_nt: TGTGCCAGCAGCCTCAACGCCGGAGACAGAGAACATTTT
cdr3_aa: CASSLNAGDREHF
d_call: NA
j_call: TRBJ1-5
clone_size: once
v_call: TRBV7-9

cdr3_nt: TGTGCCAGCGGTACGCCGGGCTACGAGCAGTACTTC
cdr3_aa: CASGTPGYEQYF
d_call: NA
j_call: TRBJ2-7
clone_size: NA
v_call: TRBV7-2

cdr3_nt: TGTGCCAGCGGTTCTATAGGACAGGGGCTGAGCAATCAGCCCCAGCATTTT
cdr3_aa: CASGSIGQGLSNQPQHF
d_call: TRBD1
j_call: TRBJ1-5
clone_size: NA
v_call: TRBV28

cdr3_nt: TGTGCCAGTAGTCCCTCCAGGGTTGGCTACACCTTC
cdr3_aa: CASSPSRVGYTF
d_call: NA
j_call: TRBJ1-2
clone_size: NA
v_call: TRBV19

cdr3_nt: TGTGCCACCTACTTTTACCAGGGAAACACTGAAGCTTTCTTT
cdr3_aa: CATYFYQGNTEAFF
d_call: NA
j_call: TRBJ1-1
clone_size: NA
v_call: TRBV6-5

cdr3_nt: TGTGCCAGCTCACCACCGATTCCTACCTACGAGCAGTACTTC
cdr3_aa: CASSPPIPTYEQYF
d_call: NA
j_call: TRBJ2-7
clone_size: few
v_call: TRBV18

cdr3_nt: TGTGCCACCTCTTCCGGGACAGTCACCGGGGAGCTGTTTTTT
cdr3_aa: CATSSGTVTGELFF
d_call: TRBD1
j_call: TRBJ2-2
clone_size: few
v_call: TRBV15

cdr3_nt: TGTGCCAGCAGCTTGGTCAGGGGTAATTCACCCCTCCACTTT
cdr3_aa: CASSLVRGNSPLHF
d_call: NA
j_call: TRBJ1-6
clone_size: NA
v_call: TRBV5-8

cdr3_nt: TGTGCCAGCAGCTTGACTAGCGGGGGATGGGGGGAGACCCAGTACTTC
cdr3_aa: CASSLTSGGWGETQYF
d_call: TRBD2
j_call: TRBJ2-5
clone_size: NA
v_call: TRBV5-5

cdr3_nt: TGCGCCAGCAGCTTGGTTGGTGACAGGGGGGAAAAACTGTTTTTT
cdr3_aa: CASSLVGDRGEKLFF
d_call: TRBD1
j_call: TRBJ1-4
clone_size: NA
v_call: TRBV5-1

cdr3_nt: TGTGCCAGCCGACAGGGGGGAATCAGCAATCAGCCCCAGCATTTT
cdr3_aa: CASRQGGISNQPQHF
d_call: TRBD1
j_call: TRBJ1-5
clone_size: NA
v_call: TRBV27

cdr3_nt: TGTGCCAGCTCACCATACGGGACAGAAGTCTATGGCTACACCTTC
cdr3_aa: CASSPYGTEVYGYTF
d_call: TRBD1
j_call: TRBJ1-2
clone_size: NA
v_call: TRBV18

cdr3_nt: TGCGCCAGCACGAGGGGGACGGGCACTGAAGCTTTCTTT
cdr3_aa: CASTRGTGTEAFF
d_call: NA
j_call: TRBJ1-1
clone_size: NA
v_call: TRBV5-1

cdr3_nt: TGTGCCAGCAGCCCCCAACGGGGGGCCGGGGAGCTGTTTTTT
cdr3_aa: CASSPQRGAGELFF
d_call: TRBD2
j_call: TRBJ2-2
clone_size: NA
v_call: TRBV9

cdr3_nt: TGTGCCAGCAGCCTAGTCGGACTAGCTTTCGACAATGAGCAGTTCTTC
cdr3_aa: CASSLVGLAFDNEQFF
d_call: TRBD2
j_call: TRBJ2-1
clone_size: NA
v_call: TRBV3-1/TRBV3-2

cdr3_nt: TGTGCTAGTGGGGCCAATCAGCCCCAGCATTTT
cdr3_aa: CASGANQPQHF
d_call: NA
j_call: TRBJ1-5
clone_size: once
v_call: TRBV12-5

cdr3_nt: TGCGCCAGCAGCCAAGAAAGGGCAGGGGGCCTAAATCAGCCCCAGCATTTT
cdr3_aa: CASSQERAGGLNQPQHF
d_call: TRBD1
j_call: TRBJ1-5
clone_size: NA
v_call: TRBV4-1

cdr3_nt: TGCGCCAGCAGCTGGGGGACAGGGAACCTCCTCGGCTACACCTTC
cdr3_aa: CASSWGTGNLLGYTF
d_call: TRBD1
j_call: TRBJ1-2
clone_size: NA
v_call: TRBV5-1

cdr3_nt: TGTGCCAGCAGCTTTCGGACAGGGGATAATTCACCCCTCCACTTT
cdr3_aa: CASSFRTGDNSPLHF
d_call: TRBD1
j_call: TRBJ1-6
clone_size: once
v_call: TRBV11-1

cdr3_nt: TGTGCCAGCAGTTCAAAGAGTGGTGGCTACACCTTC
cdr3_aa: CASSSKSGGYTF
d_call: NA
j_call: TRBJ1-2
clone_size: NA
v_call: TRBV6-5